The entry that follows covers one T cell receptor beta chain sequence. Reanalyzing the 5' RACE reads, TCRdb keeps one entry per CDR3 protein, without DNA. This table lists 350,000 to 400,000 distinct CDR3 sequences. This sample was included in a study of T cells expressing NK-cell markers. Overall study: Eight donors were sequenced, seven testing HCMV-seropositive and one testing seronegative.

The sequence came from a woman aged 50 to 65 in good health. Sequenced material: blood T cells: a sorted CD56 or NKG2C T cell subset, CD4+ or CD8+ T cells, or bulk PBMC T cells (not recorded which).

The CDR3 reads CASSQRDRGNQPQHF. The V gene is TRBV4-2, the J gene TRBJ1-5; lacking DNA, the TRBD1 call made by TCRdb goes unchecked. The CDR3 extends over 15 amino acids. Germline V lookup: CDR1 LGHNA, CDR2 YNFKEQ.